This T cell receptor beta chain was captured in a study of post-analysis software for immune sequencing data. Study outcomes and limitations: In patients, about five TRBV segments were more frequent than in controls, with TRBV5-6, TRBV5-1 and TRBV20-1 among them.

The CDR3 sequence is 13 residues long. V lost 3 bases and J 7 bases, leaving 12 bases between the germline ends. In this sample, this clonotype turned up a few times. Its matching antigen is unknown. Researchers reported that TCR beta cDNA libraries carried unique molecular identifiers. TCRdb independently ran MiXCR on the PCR reads; one entry per CDR3 protein. The sample includes hundreds of thousands of distinct CDR3 sequences, 44% of them seen just once. This TCR derives from a girl aged 10 to 17 with multiple sclerosis. The sequencing input was blood. The V and J genes are TRBV12-3 or TRBV12-4 and TRBJ1-2; maybe TRBD1 (5 bases). Here the CDR3 DNA reads TGTGCCAGCAGTTTCCCAGGGAAGGGTGGCTACACCTTC. As protein: CASSFPGKGGYTF.